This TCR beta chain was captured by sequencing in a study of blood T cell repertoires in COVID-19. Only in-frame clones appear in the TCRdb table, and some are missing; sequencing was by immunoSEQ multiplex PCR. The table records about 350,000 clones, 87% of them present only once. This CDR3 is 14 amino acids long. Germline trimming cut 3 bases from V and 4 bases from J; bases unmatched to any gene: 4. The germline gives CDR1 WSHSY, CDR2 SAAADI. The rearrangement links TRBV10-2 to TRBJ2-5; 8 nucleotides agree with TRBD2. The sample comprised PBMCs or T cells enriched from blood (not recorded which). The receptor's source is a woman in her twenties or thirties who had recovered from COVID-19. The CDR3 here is CASSDTGGSETQYF. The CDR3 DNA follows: TGCGCCAGCAGTGACACGGGGGGGTCAGAGACCCAGTACTTC.